This T cell receptor beta chain was captured by sequencing in a study of CD8+ T cells in alopecia areata. Study-level findings and limits: With patients, TCR sharing proved less clear than in mice, a difference possibly related to HLA. Scalp sequencing captures resident alphabeta T cells of normal skin too. Affected scalp, especially in alopecia totalis/universalis, had a higher clonality than normal scalp did.

Once RNA had been extracted, it was reverse transcribed into cDNA to act as the sequencing template. The assay was immunoSEQ multiplex PCR, and TCRdb's table has in-frame clones only and misses some. In total the sample includes around 100,000 clones, none of them seen once. About this clone: Antigen: not known. The translated DNA and TCRdb's protein are not identical at residue 11; the protein here was translated from the DNA. Mouse gene names and germline throughout. The read ends 3 residues before the CDR3 terminus; that terminus is restored from the germline J gene.

V gave up 0 bases and J gave up 6 bases, with 6 bases separating them. The CDR3 contains 14 residues. Germline lookup yields CDR1 NSQYPW and CDR2 LRSPGD (reference sequence). The material sequenced was lesional skin. The chain has TRBV1 and TRBJ1-6; no clear D. TRBJ1-6 belongs to the ORF category, with a function that is uncertain. The TCR was taken from a C3H/HeJ mouse with alopecia areata. The mouse line has the MHC haplotype H2-k. The CDR3 DNA, read in part, is TGCACCTGCAGTGCAGATCTGCCTAATTCGCCC. Residues: CTCSADLPNSP. The full CDR3 sequence reads CTCSADLPNSPLYF.